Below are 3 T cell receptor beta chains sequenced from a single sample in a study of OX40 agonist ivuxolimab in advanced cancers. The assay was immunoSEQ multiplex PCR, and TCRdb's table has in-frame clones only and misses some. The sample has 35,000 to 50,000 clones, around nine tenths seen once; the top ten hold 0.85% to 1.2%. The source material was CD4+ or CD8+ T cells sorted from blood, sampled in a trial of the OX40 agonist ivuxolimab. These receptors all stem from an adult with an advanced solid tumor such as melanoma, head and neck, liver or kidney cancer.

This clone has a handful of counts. DNA of the CDR3: TGTGCCAGCTCACCAAGTGATCAGCCCCAGCATTTT. This encodes CASSPSDQPQHF. V is TRBV18 and J is TRBJ1-5; D not certain. The CDR3 has 12 residues. Germline loops: CDR1 KGHSH, CDR2 LQKENI. V was clipped by 2 bases and J by 5 bases, with 4 bases between them.

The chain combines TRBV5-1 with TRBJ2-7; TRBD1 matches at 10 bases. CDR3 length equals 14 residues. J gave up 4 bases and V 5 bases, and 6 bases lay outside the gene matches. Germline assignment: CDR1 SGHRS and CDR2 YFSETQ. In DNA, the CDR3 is TGCGCCAGCAGTGTCCGGGACAGGGGATACGAGCAGTACTTC. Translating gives CASSVRDRGYEQYF.

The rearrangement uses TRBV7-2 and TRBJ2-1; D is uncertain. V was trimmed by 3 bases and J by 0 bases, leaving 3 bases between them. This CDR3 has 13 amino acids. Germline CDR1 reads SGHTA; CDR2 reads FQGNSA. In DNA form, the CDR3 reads TGTGCCAGCAGCTTGGGCTCCTACAATGAGCAGTTCTTC. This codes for CASSLGSYNEQFF.